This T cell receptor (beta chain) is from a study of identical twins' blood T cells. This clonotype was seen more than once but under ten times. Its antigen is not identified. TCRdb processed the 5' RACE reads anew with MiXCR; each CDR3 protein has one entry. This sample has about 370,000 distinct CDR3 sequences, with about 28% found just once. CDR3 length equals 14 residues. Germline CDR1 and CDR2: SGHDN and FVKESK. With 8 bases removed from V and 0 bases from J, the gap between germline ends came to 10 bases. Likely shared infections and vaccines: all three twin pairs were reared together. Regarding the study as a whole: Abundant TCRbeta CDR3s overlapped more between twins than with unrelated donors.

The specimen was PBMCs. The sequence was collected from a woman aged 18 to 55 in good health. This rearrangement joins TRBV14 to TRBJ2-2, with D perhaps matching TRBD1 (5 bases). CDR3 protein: CASQGLANTGELFF. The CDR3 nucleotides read TGTGCCAGCCAGGGTCTTGCGAACACCGGGGAGCTGTTTTTT.